Listed below are T cell receptor beta chains from one sample, sequenced in a study of blood T cells in healthy people across ages. MiXCR, applied by TCRdb to the 5' RACE reads, yields one record per CDR3 protein. The repertoire includes approximately 1,100,000 distinct CDR3 sequences, 45% of them detected once, and 18% sits in the top ten. Sample: blood. Source of these receptors: a woman aged 60 to 75 in good health. CDR3s include the opening cysteine and the closing phenylalanine or tryptophan. Fields, in order: D gene, J gene, V gene, CDR3 protein. The D gene is left open where the match is weak.

d_call: TRBD2; j_call: TRBJ2-7; v_call: TRBV7-9; cdr3_aa: CASSLQRELRHEQYF
d_call: TRBD2; j_call: TRBJ2-7; v_call: TRBV11-2; cdr3_aa: CASSILTSGSSYEQYF
d_call: NA; j_call: TRBJ2-5; v_call: TRBV10-3; cdr3_aa: CAISESYGAETQYF
d_call: TRBD1; j_call: TRBJ1-1; v_call: TRBV5-1; cdr3_aa: CASSLGQGQMNTEAFF
d_call: TRBD1; j_call: TRBJ2-7; v_call: TRBV11-2; cdr3_aa: CASSSTGTGLYEQYF
d_call: TRBD2; j_call: TRBJ2-3; v_call: TRBV20-1; cdr3_aa: CSAQPSGRRSDTQYF
d_call: NA; j_call: TRBJ1-2; v_call: TRBV10-1; cdr3_aa: CASSESRGRGYTF
d_call: NA; j_call: NA; v_call: TRBV20-1; cdr3_aa: CSALVETQYF
d_call: TRBD1; j_call: TRBJ1-4; v_call: TRBV2; cdr3_aa: CASSADRTTNEKLFF
d_call: TRBD1; j_call: TRBJ1-4; v_call: TRBV27; cdr3_aa: CASSIQTGGNEKLFF
d_call: TRBD2; j_call: NA; v_call: TRBV2; cdr3_aa: CASHRVAGTYEQYF
d_call: NA; j_call: TRBJ2-7; v_call: TRBV6-6; cdr3_aa: CASGPHVGEQYF
d_call: NA; j_call: TRBJ2-3; v_call: TRBV12-3/TRBV12-4; cdr3_aa: CASSLAAVPDTQYF
d_call: NA; j_call: TRBJ2-1; v_call: TRBV12-3/TRBV12-4; cdr3_aa: CASGPSLAETAWFF
d_call: TRBD1; j_call: TRBJ2-7; v_call: TRBV20-1; cdr3_aa: CSARDRTGGLGEQYF
d_call: NA; j_call: TRBJ2-7; v_call: TRBV6-1; cdr3_aa: CASSESRHTMAYEQYF
d_call: NA; j_call: TRBJ2-5; v_call: TRBV27; cdr3_aa: CASSVTGEERETQYF
d_call: NA; j_call: TRBJ1-1; v_call: TRBV7-2; cdr3_aa: CASILRQNTEAFF
d_call: TRBD1; j_call: TRBJ2-5; v_call: TRBV29-1; cdr3_aa: CSVEDRGVGETQYF
d_call: NA; j_call: TRBJ1-2; v_call: TRBV9; cdr3_aa: CASSVQRNYGYTF
d_call: NA; j_call: TRBJ2-1; v_call: TRBV7-9; cdr3_aa: CASSSESYNEQFF
d_call: NA; j_call: TRBJ2-4; v_call: TRBV7-2; cdr3_aa: CASSLAAAKNIQYF
d_call: NA; j_call: TRBJ1-4; v_call: TRBV7-2; cdr3_aa: CASSFNRGLGEKLFF
d_call: NA; j_call: TRBJ2-5; v_call: TRBV27; cdr3_aa: CASSAPIETQYF
d_call: TRBD1; j_call: TRBJ2-6; v_call: TRBV2; cdr3_aa: CASGPRQGAGANVLTF
d_call: TRBD2; j_call: TRBJ2-1; v_call: TRBV9; cdr3_aa: CASSVGGSGGNEQFF
d_call: NA; j_call: TRBJ2-5; v_call: TRBV20-1; cdr3_aa: CSARGQVQETQYF
d_call: TRBD2; j_call: TRBJ2-1; v_call: TRBV27; cdr3_aa: CASGLRGGREMLPTYNEQFF
d_call: NA; j_call: TRBJ2-7; v_call: TRBV6-1; cdr3_aa: CASRPRLSLRRRSYEQYF
d_call: NA; j_call: TRBJ2-5; v_call: TRBV10-3; cdr3_aa: CAISESKGEETQYF
d_call: NA; j_call: TRBJ2-7; v_call: TRBV6-5; cdr3_aa: CASKAGNRYEQYF
d_call: NA; j_call: TRBJ2-7; v_call: TRBV27; cdr3_aa: CASSFRREQYF
d_call: TRBD1; j_call: TRBJ1-2; v_call: TRBV28; cdr3_aa: CASIPPGQGRNGYTF
d_call: TRBD1; j_call: TRBJ1-2; v_call: TRBV12-3/TRBV12-4; cdr3_aa: CASSRTGGILGYTF
d_call: NA; j_call: TRBJ2-7; v_call: TRBV30; cdr3_aa: CAWSVSGGPYEQYF